This T cell receptor beta chain derives from a study of T cell clonality in common variable immunodeficiency. Study-level results: Authors noted CVID clonality's cause needs subpopulation repertoire sequencing. CVID subjects shared fewer TCRbeta clones than healthy controls did. CVID subjects showed higher TCRbeta clonality than healthy controls.

This CDR3 has 17 amino acids. CDR1 and CDR2 (germline): SGHTA, FQGTGA. V lost 1 base, J lost 2 bases, and 4 bases stayed unmatched. This clone was seen ten or more times. Its matching antigen is unknown. The CDR3 end is not reached by the read, which stops 3 residues before it; the germline J gene fills it in. The protocol was immunoSEQ multiplex PCR, while the TCRdb copy is restricted to in-frame clones and leaves out a portion. Listed for the sample are 80,000 or so clones, none seen a single time. This receptor was taken from a person aged 18 to 75 in good health. The chain couples TRBV7-3 to TRBJ2-6; 8 nucleotides line up with TRBD1. The specimen sequenced was peripheral blood mononuclear cells. The CDR3 DNA, read in part, is TGTGCCAGCAGCTTAAACCCGGACAGGGCTGGGGCCAACGTC. Its protein is CASSLNPDRAGANV. The entire CDR3 protein is CASSLNPDRAGANVLTF.